This note documents a single T cell receptor beta chain sequence. Its antigen is currently unknown. Primers for the PCR totalled 60 Vbeta and 13 Jbeta. Assay: immunoSEQ multiplex PCR; the TCRdb copy retains only in-frame clones and omits some. Of 160,000 or so clones in the sample, 60% to 85% are singletons; the top ten hold about 1.4%. This sample was included in a study of cytomegalovirus exposure and HLA in healthy donors. Overall study results and limits: Overall, 164 TCR beta chains were annotated as cytomegalovirus-associated. Later analysis associated a missense DCLRE1C variant with TCR beta V- and J-gene trimming. A reported reduction in N-insertions relative to the roughly 610-donor mean was seen in an Asian-associated ancestry cluster in a later analysis.

The J segment lost 8 bases and the V segment lost 5 bases, leaving 9 bases of the junction unmatched. Per germline, CDR1 SGHRS and CDR2 YFSETQ. This CDR3 is built from 14 residues. The material sequenced was PBMCs. The chain links TRBV5-1 to TRBJ1-4, with 7 positions matching TRBD1. This clonotype was obtained from a woman aged 25 to 39 in good health and CMV-seronegative. CDR3 loop: CASRRGSGGEKLFF. Here the CDR3 DNA reads TGCGCCAGCAGAAGGGGTTCAGGGGGGGAAAAACTGTTTTTT.